Below are 10 T cell receptor beta chains sequenced from a single sample in a study of human T cells and chemical hapten exposure. TCRdb reprocessed the RACE reads with MiXCR, giving one entry per CDR3 protein. The profile shows roughly 38,000 distinct CDR3 sequences, 8% to 10% of them singletons. The time point denotes: patch test 3, about 24 weeks after DPC sensitization. Described treatment: therapeutic diphenylcyclopropenone sensitization with weekly scalp DPC. Someone pulled total RNA out of unfractionated whole blood. The sample here was whole blood, taken in connection with sensitization to the hapten diphenylcyclopropenone (DPC). These receptors all stem from a man between 45 and 60 years old with alopecia areata. Some clones in this sample may be carry-over from other donors' samples.

V is TRBV7-9 and J is TRBJ1-4, with D uncertain. CDR3 length: 16 amino acids. The germline CDR1 and CDR2 sequences are SEHNR and FQNEAQ (reference sequence). V shed 5 bases and J shed 0 bases, with 13 bases lying between them. CDR3: CASSHVYSSTNEKLFF. The CDR3 bases are TGTGCCAGCAGCCACGTTTACAGCTCAACTAATGAAAAACTGTTTTTT.

This clonotype was seen more than once but under ten times. This chain joins TRBV9 and TRBJ2-5; D may match TRBD1 or TRBD2 (6 bases each). The CDR3 covers 16 residues. Germline CDR1 SGDLS, CDR2 YYNGEE. Trimming removed 2 bases at V and 3 bases at J, with 17 bases between. The CDR3 loop reads CASSVSNYGGEETQYF. In DNA, the CDR3 is TGTGCCAGCAGCGTCAGTAACTACGGGGGCGAAGAGACCCAGTACTTC.

In this sample, this clonotype turned up many times. The chain carries TRBV29-1 and TRBJ2-2, with D maybe TRBD1 (6 bases). Trimming shortened V by 5 bases and J by 6 bases, and 7 bases separated the two germline ends. The CDR3 length is 11 residues. From germline, CDR1 is SQVTM and CDR2 ANQGSEA. CDR3 in DNA: TGCAGCGTTACAGGGTCCGGGGAGCTGTTTTTT. Translating gives CSVTGSGELFF.

This clonotype occurred many times. The chain combines TRBV3-1 with TRBJ2-2; 11 bases agree with TRBD1. The CDR3 is 14 amino acids. Germline lookup yields CDR1 LGHDT and CDR2 YNNKEL (reference sequence). V shed 8 bases and J 2 bases; nucleotides not matched to a gene: 1. The CDR3 nucleotides read TGTGCCAGCGGACAGGGGGCTAACACCGGGGAGCTGTTTTTT. It encodes CASGQGANTGELFF.

Many counts were recorded for this clonotype. The chain employs TRBV7-6 and TRBJ2-1; D tentatively reads TRBD1 or TRBD2 (6 bases each). Per the germline V gene, CDR1 is SGHVS and CDR2 is FNYEAQ. V dropped 0 bases and J dropped 10 bases, with 19 bases sitting between them. This CDR3 contains 16 residues. CDR3 region: CASSLAGGGPLLEQFF. Written as DNA, the CDR3 is TGTGCCAGCAGCTTAGCAGGGGGAGGACCCCTTTTAGAGCAGTTCTTC.

This clonotype was detected only a few times. CDR3 sequence (DNA): TGTGCCAGCAGCCAAGAGGGGGGGGAACGACTGTTTTTT. Its protein is CASSQEGGERLFF. The chain employs TRBV3-1 and TRBJ1-4; maybe TRBD1 (5 bases). The CDR3 consists of 13 residues. Trimming cost V 0 bases and J 13 bases, with 12 bases left between them. CDR1 is LGHDT, CDR2 YNNKEL, per germline (reference sequence).

The gene calls are TRBV7-6 and TRBJ2-1; D is possibly TRBD2 (6 bases). V was clipped by 3 bases and J by 9 bases, with 12 bases between them. Germline V gives CDR1 SGHVS, CDR2 FNYEAQ. CDR3 length: 13 residues. This CDR3 reads CASSFRRGGEQFF. CDR3 coding DNA: TGTGCCAGCAGCTTTAGGAGGGGAGGTGAGCAGTTCTTC.

The V gene is TRBV18, the J gene TRBJ1-2; 7 bases match TRBD1. The CDR3 loop spans 14 amino acids. V was clipped by 3 bases and J by 7 bases; unmatched bases: 8. Germline CDR1 reads KGHSH; CDR2 reads LQKENI. For the CDR3, the DNA is TGTGCCAGCTCACCCAAACCACAGGGGTCTGGCTACACCTTC. Protein product: CASSPKPQGSGYTF.

This clonotype has a count of ten or more. The gene calls are TRBV29-1 and TRBJ2-3; 8 bases agree with TRBD1. Germline lookup yields CDR1 SQVTM and CDR2 ANQGSEA. The CDR3 has 14 residues. Trimming removed 7 bases from V and 5 bases from J; junction bases left unmatched: 11. DNA for the CDR3: TGCAGCGACTCCGACAGGGGAGAGGGAGATACGCAGTATTTT. Protein product: CSDSDRGEGDTQYF.

This clonotype occurred a few times. V is TRBV30 and J is TRBJ1-2, with 9 positions matching TRBD1. V lost 0 bases and J lost 6; bases outside the gene matches: 8. The germline V gene has CDR1 GTSNPN and CDR2 SVGIG (reference sequence). This CDR3 region has 15 residues. CDR3 residues: CAWSVLGQGKDGYTF. CDR3 bases: TGTGCCTGGAGTGTACTGGGACAGGGTAAAGATGGCTACACCTTC.